This T cell receptor (beta chain) was captured in a study of cytomegalovirus exposure and HLA in healthy donors. Study background: Earlier, 117 million unique TCR beta sequences were recovered from around 200 million T cells by an analysis.

This clone was picked up a small number of times. Its target is not known. It was with 60 Vbeta and 13 Jbeta primers that the PCR ran. The assay was immunoSEQ multiplex PCR, and TCRdb's table has in-frame clones only and misses some. This table holds about 100,000 clones, around three quarters found once. Study-wide findings and caveats: A later analysis linked a missense variant in DCLRE1C to the trimming of TCR beta V and J genes. The authors confirmed in vitro that a few CMV-associated chains were specific for CMV antigens.

The CDR3 has 15 amino acids. Germline V CDR1 and CDR2: MNHEY, SVGAGI. The ends were cut back, 2 bases at V and 1 base at J, with 11 bases in the middle. At the time of sampling, donors were nominally healthy, though unrecorded immune exposures were likely. Source material: PBMCs. The receptor's source is a female donor in good health and CMV-seropositive. The chain employs TRBV6-5 and TRBJ1-1; TRBD1 might be the D (5 bases). The CDR3 coding sequence is TGTGCCAGCAGTTACATGGGACTTAAGAACACTGAAGCTTTCTTT. Encoded protein: CASSYMGLKNTEAFF.